This T cell receptor (beta chain) appears in the sequencing data of a study of radiotherapy plus CTLA-4 blockade in lung cancer (dated by TCRdb to between 2018 and 2020). With regard to the full study: Objective responses were observed in 15% to 20% of enrolled patients, and disease control was achieved in approximately 30%.

The CDR1 and CDR2 encoded by the germline V gene (reference sequence) are MNHEY and SMNVEV. The V and J ends are trimmed by 2 bases and 4 bases, leaving 9 bases between them. From the cysteine up to the phenylalanine, the CDR3 has a length of 15 residues. The entry retains the CDR3 DNA only, 45 bases that are in frame from base 1. With respect to this clone: The antigen it binds to is not known. No much larger clonotype is one base removed from it; base qualities were not supplied.

Receptor amplification or capture employed the immunoSEQ multiplex PCR assay. TCRdb obtained this table from immuneACCESS and retained in-frame rearrangements with V and J assigned. These tables miss some clones; where compared with another copy, unresolved V genes account for less than half of the shortfall, and the remainder is unexplained. For this sample there are 75,000 to 80,000 clones; around 90% appear just once. The ten largest account for 0.85% to 0.9% of the sample. In this study, focal radiation therapy paired with CTLA-4 blockade (ipilimumab) was tested in patients who had chemo-refractory metastatic non-small-cell lung cancer. Findings and caveats that apply to the study as a whole: The strongest predictors of response were reported to be early dynamic shifts in blood T cell clones along with a rise in serum interferon-beta following radiation. After treatment with radiotherapy and ipilimumab, TCR clones that came from tumors expanded in the peripheral blood.

Source: peripheral blood, taken from a patient treated with radiotherapy plus ipilimumab. The rearrangement joined TRBV27 to TRBJ1-6; there is no confident call for the D gene. The origin of this receptor is a human donor with non-small cell lung cancer who had stable disease on radiotherapy plus ipilimumab. The DNA reads as follows: TGTGCCAGCAGTTTACCTCCCCGATATAATTCACCCCTCCACTTT. This codes for CASSLPPRYNSPLHF.